These 7 T cell receptor beta chains were sequenced from one sample in a study of blood T cell repertoires in COVID-19. Produced via immunoSEQ multiplex PCR; TCRdb's table is partial and in-frame only. The repertoire has under 300,000 clones, under 85% of them found once; the top ten carry 4%. The sequencing sample was made of peripheral blood. The receptors derive from a woman in her thirties or forties with active or convalescent COVID-19.

The J gene is TRBJ1-4, the V gene TRBV19; the D is unclear. The CDR3 runs 13 residues. Trimming shortened V by 5 bases and J by 5 bases, and 9 bases separated the two germline ends. Germline CDR1 and CDR2: LNHDA and SQIVND (reference sequence). CDR3 nucleotide sequence: TGTGCCAGTAGTTATTACAGAAATGAAAAACTGTTTTTT. Its protein is CASSYYRNEKLFF.

This chain uses TRBV5-1 with TRBJ2-3; tentatively, D is TRBD2 (7 bases). The length of the CDR3 is 18 residues. Trimming took 0 bases from V and 1 from J, leaving 18 bases between them. In germline, CDR1 is SGHRS, CDR2 YFSETQ. CDR3 sequence: CASSLEGRGPLGTDTQYF. The CDR3 DNA follows: TGCGCCAGCAGCTTGGAAGGGCGGGGGCCGCTCGGCACAGATACGCAGTATTTT.

The chain recombines TRBV24-1 with TRBJ1-2; D is ambiguous. Germline V gene lookup returns CDR1 KGHDR and CDR2 SFDVKD. The CDR3 has 11 residues. V shed 1 base and J shed 7 bases, with 3 bases lying between them. The CDR3 loop reads CATSDFSGYTF. The CDR3 region has the DNA TGTGCCACCAGTGATTTCTCTGGCTACACCTTC.

The V call is TRBV18, the J call TRBJ1-1, with D tentatively TRBD1 (6 bases). The length of the CDR3 is 15 residues. Germline V gives CDR1 KGHSH, CDR2 LQKENI. V was shortened by 3 bases and J by 5 bases, with 16 bases between the two germline ends. The CDR3 sequence: CASSPTSGAGTEAFF. Written as DNA, the CDR3 is TGTGCCAGCTCACCGACTTCAGGGGCTGGGACTGAAGCTTTCTTT.

V is TRBV19 and J is TRBJ2-7; 7 bases fit TRBD1. The CDR3 consists of 15 residues. Germline CDR1 reads LNHDA; CDR2 reads SQIVND (reference sequence). The V segment lost 3 bases and the J segment 0 bases; nucleotides outside the gene matches: 5. The CDR3 region is CASSMGTVFSYEQYF. The CDR3 bases are TGTGCCAGTAGTATGGGGACAGTTTTCTCCTACGAGCAGTACTTC.

This sequence joins TRBV19 and TRBJ2-3, with TRBD1 as a possible D gene (6 bases). Trimming left V 5 bases short and J 3 bases short, with 18 bases between. Germline CDR1 and CDR2: LNHDA and SQIVND (reference sequence). This CDR3 comprises 16 residues. In DNA form, the CDR3 reads TGTGCCAGTAGTCCTTCCGGGACAAAGGTAACAGATACGCAGTATTTT. It translates to CASSPSGTKVTDTQYF.

The rearrangement uses TRBV16 and TRBJ1-5; 8 bases align to TRBD1. The germline V gene has CDR1 KGHSY and CDR2 FQNENV. V trimming: 7 bases; J trimming: 3 bases; junction bases outside the gene matches: 5. The CDR3 is made up of 14 amino acids. In DNA, the CDR3 is TGTGCCAGCACGACAGGGGAAATCAATCAGCCCCAGCATTTT. This encodes CASTTGEINQPQHF. Full variable domain (remainder filled in from reference TRBV16 and TRBJ1-5): GEEVAQTPKHLVRGEGQKAKLYCAPIKGHSYVFWYQQVLKNEFKFLISFQNENVFDETGMPKERFSAKCLPNSPCSLEIQATKLEDSAVYFCASTTGEINQPQHFGDGTRLSIL.